This TCR beta chain was retrieved from a study of early T cells in non-severe SARS-CoV-2 infection (TCRdb year 2021). About the study as a whole: Because TCR sequencing was done on bulk RNA from unsorted whole blood, the alpha and beta chains could not be paired.

Points on this clonotype: The clone's antigen remains unknown. Within one base of it there is no much larger clone, and no base qualities were kept.

The germline V gene specifies SQVTM as CDR1 and ANQGSEA as CDR2. Trimming removed 5 bases from V and 7 bases from J, leaving 18 bases between the germline ends. The CDR3 holds 13 amino acids from the cysteine to the phenylalanine. Only CDR3 DNA is held: 39 bases, read in frame from base 1. Receptor amplification or capture employed 5' RACE. The sequencer was a NextSeq 500. To correct for sequencing error and PCR bias, the TCR library protocol tagged individual cDNA molecules with unique molecular identifiers. TCR alpha and beta chains were both sequenced, and the abundances of alpha and beta sequences in each sample were closely correlated with each other. The source study handled its data this way. V gene, J gene and CDR3 annotation of TCR sequences was performed with Decombinator V4. TCRs were defined as expanded if a significant change between any two time points was detected under a Poisson model with p below 0.0001. TCR abundances were normalised to the total number of TCRs sequenced per sample and expressed as counts per million. TRAV1-2 paired with TRAJ12, TRAJ20 or TRAJ33 defined MAIT TCRs, while TRAV10 paired with TRAJ18 defined iNKT TCRs. VDJdb, accessed 1 November 2021, was searched for CMV, EBV and SARS-CoV-2 annotated TCRs, with TCRs annotated for multiple antigens excluded. The public reads were reanalyzed by TCRdb: fastp trimming at Q25, MiXCR alignment, in-frame beta chains only. Rows are combined by CDR3 protein, so each entry shows the most common genes and DNA. The V and J calls here are based on TCRdb, not the publication. Within this sample are 50,000 to 75,000 distinct CDR3 sequences, with about 10% of them counted one time only. The top ten clonotypes cover around an eighth of the sample.

This was a case-control study nested in a cohort of healthcare workers in London, UK, who had nasopharyngeal swab PCR tests and blood samples taken every week. Healthcare workers were recruited between 23 and 31 March 2020, during the week of the UK lockdown, and were followed weekly for up to roughly 15 weeks. The full study reports these points: VDJdb matching was skewed toward anti-spike CD8 responses and likely underestimated virus-specific expansions, missing private and CD4 specificities.

The clonotype comes from an adult who was a healthcare worker with PCR-confirmed SARS-CoV-2 infection or an uninfected control (not recorded which). This receptor chain uses TRBV29-1 and TRBJ2-7; the D gene is perhaps TRBD1, on 5 matching bases. The sample consisted of whole blood, taken at baseline. The CDR3 has the sequence CSVRQGVSWEQYF. The DNA is as follows: TGCAGCGTTCGGCAGGGCGTTTCGTGGGAGCAGTACTTC.